These 32 T cell receptor beta chains originate from one sample sequenced in a study of blood T cell repertoires in COVID-19. The table came from immunoSEQ multiplex PCR; TCRdb's copy has only in-frame clones and leaves some out. This table has under 200,000 clones, 65% to 85% appearing once. Input material: peripheral blood. The source of these receptors is a human donor with acute or convalescent COVID-19. The donor label of this sample is uncertain.

This chain uses TRBV3-1 (or the pseudogene TRBV3-2) with TRBJ2-3; D call uncertain. Germline V gives CDR1 LGHDT, CDR2 YNNKEL (reference sequence). The CDR3 contains 15 residues. V lost 1 base and J lost 2, with 10 bases in between. The CDR3 nucleotides are TGTGCCAGCAGCCAAGCTAGATCCTACACAGATACGCAGTATTTT. This codes for CASSQARSYTDTQYF.

The chain joins TRBV7-9 to TRBJ2-7; weak D call: TRBD2 (6 bases). The CDR3 length is 18 residues. The V end lost 2 bases, the J end lost 9 bases, and 29 bases lay between the germline ends. Germline V gene lookup returns CDR1 SEHNR and CDR2 FQNEAQ (reference sequence). CDR3 DNA: TGTGCCAGCAGCTTAAATAGCGGTAGCAATCGGCGGGCCCTGGCGCAGTACTTC. Its translation: CASSLNSGSNRRALAQYF.

The chain links TRBV23-1 to TRBJ2-7; maybe TRBD1 (5 bases). TRBV23-1 is flagged as an ORF with uncertain function. CDR3 length: 20 amino acids. V lost 0 bases and J 5 bases, leaving 29 bases between the germline ends. CDR3 amino acids: CASSQSIGQGGRNTSNEQYF. The CDR3 nucleotides read TGCGCCAGCAGTCAATCTATCGGGCAGGGTGGCCGTAACACGTCTAACGAGCAGTACTTC.

This chain links TRBV5-4 with TRBJ2-7; 8 bases are a match to TRBD1. Trimming took 2 bases from V and 7 from J; bases not matched to a gene: 5. This CDR3 has 13 amino acids. In germline, CDR1 is SGHNT, CDR2 YYREEE (reference sequence). The CDR3: CASSFGQGGEQYF. CDR3 nucleotides: TGTGCCAGCAGCTTTGGACAGGGCGGGGAGCAGTACTTC.

This chain uses TRBV19 with TRBJ2-2; possible D gene TRBD1, 6 bases. Trimming pared 6 bases from V and 5 bases from J, leaving 13 bases between. The CDR3 has 14 residues. CDR1 is LNHDA, CDR2 SQIVND, per germline (reference sequence). CDR3 nucleotides: TGTGCCAGTAGACCGACAGGTTCGACCGGGGAGCTGTTTTTT. Translation: CASRPTGSTGELFF.

The genes are TRBV5-1 and TRBJ1-1, with D hard to call. V lost 0 bases, J lost 7 bases, and 10 bases lay in between. The CDR3 consists of 13 residues. CDR1 is SGHRS, CDR2 YFSETQ, per germline. The CDR3 DNA reads as TGCGCCAGCAGCTTGGGGGCAAACGGTGAAGCTTTCTTT. It codes for CASSLGANGEAFF.

The chain uses TRBV10-1 and TRBJ2-2, with D possibly TRBD1 on 6 matching bases. Germline V CDR1 and CDR2: WNHNN, SYGVQD (reference sequence). The CDR3 sequence is 13 residues long. V lost 6 bases, J lost 9 bases, and 14 bases lay in between. CDR3 DNA: TGCGCCAGCAGGTTACAGGGTTTCAGGGAGCTGTTTTTT. The encoded protein is CASRLQGFRELFF.

V usage is TRBV6-6 and J usage is TRBJ1-1; TRBD1 agrees at 7 bases. The length of the CDR3 is 15 residues. Germline-derived CDR1 and CDR2 are MNHNY and SVGAGI (reference sequence). The ends lost 0 bases at V and 8 bases at J; junction bases unmatched: 9. The CDR3 region is CASSYSTTTGTEAFF. The CDR3 nucleotides read TGTGCCAGCAGTTACTCGACTACGACAGGGACGGAAGCTTTCTTT.

This clone was counted a single time. The rearrangement uses TRBV12-3 or TRBV12-4 and TRBJ1-1, with D uncertain. CDR3 length: 13 amino acids. V shed 1 base and J shed 3 bases, with 6 bases lying between them. DNA of the CDR3: TGTGCCAGCAGTTTAGGTCGGTACACTGAAGCTTTCTTT. As protein: CASSLGRYTEAFF.

The V call is TRBV5-1, the J call TRBJ2-3, with TRBD2 matching 13 bases. V was pared by 3 bases and J by 8 bases, with 6 bases of the junction left unmatched. Looked up from germline, CDR1 is SGHRS and CDR2 is YFSETQ. The CDR3 is made up of 15 amino acids. CDR3 DNA sequence: TGCGCCAGCAGCTCCGTCACTAGCGGGAGGGCTACGCAGTATTTT. This translates into CASSSVTSGRATQYF.

The V call is TRBV7-3, the J call TRBJ2-1, with 10 bases matching TRBD2. Germline V CDR1 and CDR2: SGHTA, FQGTGA. This CDR3 comprises 15 residues. The junction had 4 bases not matched to a gene; V was cut back by 4 bases and J by 4 bases. The DNA of the CDR3 is TGTGCCAGCAGCTCTAGCGGGGGCTCGTACAATGAGCAGTTCTTC. This gives the protein CASSSSGGSYNEQFF.

The J gene is TRBJ1-5, the V gene TRBV19; 10 nucleotides agree with TRBD1. CDR1 is LNHDA and CDR2 is SQIVND in the germline V gene (reference sequence). J was trimmed by 5 bases and V by 6 bases; bases with no gene match: 7. The CDR3 covers 15 residues. CDR3 loop: CASRAKDRGHQPQHF. DNA of the CDR3: TGTGCCAGTAGAGCCAAAGACAGGGGGCATCAGCCCCAGCATTTT.

As for this clone: A read error may account for a junction end that differs from germline. This chain connects TRBV6-1 to TRBJ2-7, with 9 bases fitting TRBD2. This CDR3 contains 15 residues. Germline values: CDR1 MNHNS, CDR2 SASEGT. CDR3 sequence: CASREGLAGVQEQYF. CDR3 coding DNA: TGTGCCAGCAGAGAAGGTTTAGCGGGAGTTCAAGAGCAGTACTTC.

The chain recombines TRBV2 with TRBJ2-7, with D tentatively TRBD2 (6 bases). Trimming removed 3 bases at V and 4 bases at J, with 10 bases between. The germline gives CDR1 SNHLY, CDR2 FYNNEI. This CDR3 spans 13 amino acids. CDR3 in DNA: TGTGCCAGCAGTGAGGCGGGAAGGTACGAGCAGTACTTC. This encodes CASSEAGRYEQYF.

The chain links TRBV7-2 to TRBJ2-3; TRBD2 matches at 7 bases. The CDR3 spans 16 residues. Germline values: CDR1 SGHTA, CDR2 FQGNSA. The J segment lost 2 bases and the V segment lost 2 bases, leaving 7 bases of the junction unmatched. Here the CDR3 reads CASSLSGRPATDTQYF. CDR3 DNA sequence: TGTGCCAGCAGCTTATCCGGGAGGCCTGCCACAGATACGCAGTATTTT.

V is TRBV5-1 and J is TRBJ2-7; a possible D gene is TRBD2 (6 bases). The V end was cut by 2 bases, the J end by 3 bases, with 9 bases between. The length of the CDR3 is 13 residues. CDR1 and CDR2 from the germline V gene are SGHRS and YFSETQ. Written as DNA, the CDR3 is TGCGCCAGCAGCTTCATGGGGGGCTACGAGCAGTACTTC. It translates to CASSFMGGYEQYF.

This chain joins TRBV30 and TRBJ2-2, with TRBD2 as a possible D gene (6 bases). Between the trimmed V and J ends, which lost 3 bases and 5 bases, there was a span of 13 bases. The CDR3 length is 14 residues. CDR1 and CDR2 from the germline V gene are GTSNPN and SVGIG (reference sequence). CDR3 protein: CAWRRGGGTGELFF. Written as DNA, the CDR3 is TGTGCCTGGAGGCGGGGTGGGGGAACCGGGGAGCTGTTTTTT. Full variable domain (remainder filled in from reference TRBV30 and TRBJ2-2): SQTIHQWPATLVQPVGSPLSLECTVEGTSNPNLYWYRQAAGRGLQLLFYSVGIGQISSEVPQNLSASRPQDRQFILSSKKLLLSDSGFYLCAWRRGGGTGELFFGEGSRLTVL.

The J gene is TRBJ1-2, the V gene TRBV2, with 9 positions matching TRBD1. This CDR3 comprises 14 residues. CDR1 SNHLY and CDR2 FYNNEI come from the germline V gene. V dropped 6 bases and J dropped 8; count of bases not matched to a gene: 10. Here the CDR3 reads CASSQRGDRDGYTF. The CDR3 bases are TGTGCCAGCAGCCAAAGGGGGGACAGGGACGGCTACACCTTC. Full variable domain (missing parts from reference TRBV2 and TRBJ1-2): EPEVTQTPSHQVTQMGQEVILRCVPISNHLYFYWYRQILGQKVEFLVSFYNNEISEKSEIFDDQFSVERPDGSNFTLKIRSTKLEDSAMYFCASSQRGDRDGYTFGSGTRLTVV.

This chain uses TRBV29-1 with TRBJ2-5; a possible D gene is TRBD2 (5 bases). CDR3 length: 10 residues. The ends were cut back, 6 bases at V and 6 bases at J, with 8 bases in the middle. Germline V lookup: CDR1 SQVTM, CDR2 ANQGSEA. CDR3 in DNA: TGCAGCGTCGGGGAGCAGACCCAGTACTTC. Amino acids: CSVGEQTQYF. Complete variable domain (other parts from reference TRBV29-1 and TRBJ2-5): SAVISQKPSRDICQRGTSLTIQCQVDSQVTMMFWYRQQPGQSLTLIATANQGSEATYESGFVIDKFPISRPNLTFSTLTVSNMSPEDSSIYLCSVGEQTQYFGPGTRLLVL.

This chain uses TRBV28 with TRBJ1-2; 7 bases agree with TRBD1. This CDR3 comprises 16 residues. Germline loops: CDR1 MDHEN, CDR2 SYDVKM. J lost 3 bases, V lost 5 bases, and 12 bases had no gene match. CDR3 nucleotide sequence: TGTGCCAGCAGTCCTCGACAGGGCCGTTCGGACTATGGCTACACCTTC. It codes for CASSPRQGRSDYGYTF.

The rearrangement links TRBV29-1 to TRBJ2-2, with a tentative D call TRBD1 (5 bases). The CDR3 length is 15 residues. Trimming took off 0 bases at V and 3 bases at J, with 11 bases between the two ends. Germline V CDR1 and CDR2: SQVTM, ANQGSEA. This CDR3 reads CSVEDQDIYTGELFF. DNA for the CDR3: TGCAGCGTTGAAGATCAGGACATCTACACCGGGGAGCTGTTTTTT.

The chain joins TRBV27 to TRBJ2-3; D perhaps matches TRBD2 (6 bases). CDR1 MNHEY and CDR2 SMNVEV come from the germline V gene (reference sequence). This CDR3 is built from 15 residues. V gave up 6 bases and J gave up 3 bases, with 16 bases separating them. As DNA, the CDR3 is TGTGCCAGCAGCCCATTCGGGCGGGGTACAGATACGCAGTATTTT. It encodes CASSPFGRGTDTQYF.

This clone was detected only once. The chain carries TRBV6-1 and TRBJ2-7; D might be TRBD1 (5 bases). Germline lookup yields CDR1 MNHNS and CDR2 SASEGT. V was shortened by 3 bases and J by 2 bases, with 14 bases between the two germline ends. This CDR3 region has 15 residues. This CDR3 reads CASSDVGVGTYEQYF. In nucleotides, the CDR3 is TGTGCCAGCAGTGATGTAGGGGTAGGCACCTACGAGCAGTACTTC.

V gene TRBV29-1 combines with J gene TRBJ2-7; 7 bases are a match to TRBD1. Germline assignment: CDR1 SQVTM and CDR2 ANQGSEA. This CDR3 is 19 amino acids long. The trim removed 0 bases at V and 7 bases at J, leaving 24 bases unmatched. This CDR3 is CSVEDPTSTGQPRIGEQYF. The CDR3 nucleotides are TGCAGCGTTGAAGATCCAACCTCAACGGGACAGCCTAGGATCGGGGAGCAGTACTTC.

This sequence joins TRBV30 and TRBJ2-5, with D maybe TRBD2 (5 bases). V was cut by 1 base and J by 5 bases, with 11 bases left in between. The CDR3 consists of 13 residues. CDR1 and CDR2 (germline): GTSNPN, SVGIG (reference sequence). The CDR3 loop reads CAWSGERTETQYF. DNA for the CDR3: TGTGCCTGGAGTGGGGAGCGGACCGAGACCCAGTACTTC.

The genes are TRBV28 and TRBJ1-3, with 8 bases lining up with TRBD1. Germline V CDR1 and CDR2: MDHEN, SYDVKM. The CDR3 has 15 residues. V dropped 2 bases and J dropped 4; count of bases not matched to a gene: 4. CDR3 region: CASSLQGAPGNTIYF. The CDR3 DNA reads as TGTGCCAGCAGTTTACAGGGGGCCCCAGGAAACACCATATATTTT.

The gene calls are TRBV12-1 and TRBJ1-2. TRBV12-1 is deemed a pseudogene. The CDR3 contains 9 residues. The CDR3: CASSSGSTF. DNA for the CDR3: TGTGCCAGCAGCTCCGGTTCCACCTTC.

J is TRBJ1-6 and V is TRBV7-9, with 10 bases lining up with TRBD1. CDR1 and CDR2 from the germline V gene are SEHNR and FQNEAQ (reference sequence). The CDR3 covers 15 residues. J lost 9 bases, V lost 6 bases, and 8 bases had no gene match. The CDR3 loop is CASSSVTGGGSPLHF. In DNA, the CDR3 is TGTGCCAGCAGTTCGGTGACAGGGGGCGGTTCACCCCTCCACTTT.

The chain combines TRBV23-1 with TRBJ1-1; no firm D call. TRBV23-1 counts as an open reading frame of uncertain function. V lost 0 bases to trimming and J lost 4 bases, with 15 bases between them. This CDR3 is 16 amino acids long. Here the CDR3 reads CASSQSNSFPATEAFF. Here the CDR3 DNA reads TGCGCCAGCAGTCAATCAAACAGCTTCCCGGCCACTGAAGCTTTCTTT.

This rearrangement joins TRBV27 to TRBJ1-2, with 8 bases identical to TRBD1. Germline V lookup: CDR1 MNHEY, CDR2 SMNVEV (reference sequence). The junction had 4 bases not matched to a gene; V was cut back by 3 bases and J by 7 bases. The CDR3 extends over 13 amino acids. The CDR3 here is CASSFAQGVGYTF. The DNA of the CDR3 is TGTGCCAGCAGTTTTGCACAGGGGGTTGGCTACACCTTC.

The J gene is TRBJ2-5, the V gene TRBV18, with TRBD2 identical over 11 bases. The CDR3 sequence is 18 residues long. The ends lost 1 base at V and 5 bases at J; junction bases unmatched: 12. Germline CDR1 and CDR2: KGHSH and LQKENI. CDR3 bases: TGTGCCAGCTCACCACAAGGCAGGACTAGCGGGCCAATCGAGACCCAGTACTTC. It is translated as CASSPQGRTSGPIETQYF.

This clone was seen a handful of times. The chain joins TRBV5-1 to TRBJ1-4; D is unresolved. The V gene's germline CDR1 is SGHRS and CDR2 YFSETQ. This CDR3 has 15 residues. Between the trimmed V and J ends, which lost 0 bases and 3 bases, there was a span of 9 bases. CDR3 nucleotides: TGCGCCAGCAGCTTGGGTGAGGCGGCTAATGAAAAACTGTTTTTT. Protein: CASSLGEAANEKLFF.